One sample yielded the 13 T cell receptor beta chains listed below, sequenced in a study of blood T cell repertoires in COVID-19. The repertoire was sequenced with immunoSEQ multiplex PCR; TCRdb's copy has only in-frame clones and lacks some. There are 50,000 to 80,000 clones in the sample; 88% occur only once, and less than 55% lies in the top ten. Sequencing was performed on peripheral blood. Source of these receptors: a woman in her sixties or seventies with COVID-19, enrolled during active disease.

V usage is TRBV6-6 and J usage is TRBJ1-2, with D unresolved. This CDR3 spans 15 amino acids. Trimming stripped 2 bases from V and 4 bases from J, with 14 bases between. Germline V gives CDR1 MNHNY, CDR2 SVGAGI (reference sequence). CDR3 DNA sequence: TGTGCCAGCAGTTACCCGGACCCCCGGGGCTATGGCTACACCTTC. Protein product: CASSYPDPRGYGYTF.

The chain links TRBV13 to TRBJ1-1, with a tentative D call TRBD1 (6 bases). V was shortened by 5 bases and J by 4 bases, with 17 bases between the two germline ends. CDR1 and CDR2 (germline): PRHDT, FYEKMQ (reference sequence). This CDR3 spans 15 amino acids. As DNA, the CDR3 is TGTGCCAGCAGCCTTTACAGGGAATGGGGCACTGAAGCTTTCTTT. Protein product: CASSLYREWGTEAFF.

The V and J genes are TRBV18 and TRBJ2-5; 7 bases agree with TRBD1. The junction had 6 bases not matched to a gene; V was cut back by 3 bases and J by 2 bases. Germline assignment: CDR1 KGHSH and CDR2 LQKENI. The CDR3 has 15 residues. CDR3 loop: CASSPRQGEQETQYF. As DNA, the CDR3 is TGTGCCAGCTCACCTAGACAGGGAGAACAAGAGACCCAGTACTTC.

The chain combines TRBV29-1 with TRBJ2-1; D ambiguous. The ends were cut back, 2 bases at V and 6 bases at J, with 11 bases in the middle. CDR1 is SQVTM and CDR2 is ANQGSEA in the germline V gene. The CDR3 contains 13 residues. DNA of the CDR3: TGCAGCGTTGAACCGTGGTCGGTCAATGAGCAGTTCTTC. Protein product: CSVEPWSVNEQFF.

The chain couples TRBV5-1 to TRBJ2-7; 8 nucleotides align to TRBD1. CDR3 length: 14 amino acids. The V segment lost 4 bases and the J segment 5 bases; nucleotides outside the gene matches: 8. CDR1 is SGHRS and CDR2 is YFSETQ in the germline V gene. In DNA, the CDR3 is TGCGCCAGCAGCCAGACGACAGGGGCTCACGAGCAGTACTTC. Translated, it gives CASSQTTGAHEQYF.

This chain joins TRBV30 and TRBJ2-1, with 9 bases fitting TRBD2. CDR3 length equals 14 residues. Germline V lookup: CDR1 GTSNPN, CDR2 SVGIG (reference sequence). The J segment lost 4 bases and the V segment lost 3 bases, leaving 4 bases of the junction unmatched. This chain's CDR3 is CAWRRGGLYNEQFF. The DNA of the CDR3 is TGTGCCTGGAGGCGGGGGGGCCTATACAATGAGCAGTTCTTC.

The rearrangement links TRBV7-8 to TRBJ1-1, with 8 bases matching TRBD1. Germline loops: CDR1 SGHVS, CDR2 FQNEAQ. V lost 3 bases to trimming and J lost 1 base; unmatched junction nucleotides: 1. This CDR3 has 14 amino acids. CDR3 protein: CASSLDRANTEAFF. Written as DNA, the CDR3 is TGTGCCAGCAGCTTGGACAGGGCGAACACTGAAGCTTTCTTT.

CDR3 protein: CASTPAGGYGYTF. The CDR3 region has the DNA TGTGCCAGTACCCCAGCGGGGGGTTATGGCTACACCTTC. The chain uses TRBV19 and TRBJ1-2; D is possibly TRBD1 (5 bases). CDR1 and CDR2 from the germline V gene are LNHDA and SQIVND (reference sequence). CDR3 length: 13 residues. Trimming left V 7 bases short and J 5 bases short, with 14 bases between.

This chain connects TRBV27 to TRBJ2-1, with 8 bases matching TRBD2. The trim removed 5 bases at V and 2 bases at J, leaving 5 bases unmatched. Germline V gene lookup returns CDR1 MNHEY and CDR2 SMNVEV (reference sequence). CDR3 length equals 15 residues. This CDR3 is CASSRAGVAYNEQFF. DNA of the CDR3: TGTGCCAGCAGTAGAGCGGGAGTGGCCTACAATGAGCAGTTCTTC.

This chain uses TRBV2 with TRBJ2-7, with TRBD1 identical over 7 bases. This CDR3 has 14 amino acids. The V segment lost 7 bases and the J segment 0 bases; nucleotides outside the gene matches: 6. Germline CDR1 and CDR2: SNHLY and FYNNEI. The CDR3 DNA sequence: TGTGCCAGCACTGGACAGGCAAGCTCCTACGAGCAGTACTTC. The encoded protein is CASTGQASSYEQYF.

This clone was seen just once. The V and J genes are TRBV25-1 and TRBJ2-7; 9 bases are a match to TRBD1. CDR1 is MGHDK and CDR2 is SYGVNS in the germline V gene. The V gene end was trimmed by 7 bases and the J gene end by 0 bases; junction bases not matched to a gene: 10. The CDR3 runs to 16 residues. CDR3 DNA sequence: TGTGCCAGCAATCTAGGAGGGACAGGGAGCTCCTACGAGCAGTACTTC. Amino acids: CASNLGGTGSSYEQYF.

The rearrangement uses TRBV10-3 and TRBJ1-5; tentatively, D is TRBD1 (5 bases). The germline V gene has CDR1 ENHRY and CDR2 SYGVKD. V lost 8 bases and J lost 4, with 15 bases in between. The length of the CDR3 is 14 residues. The CDR3 sequence is CAIGGGAGNQPQHF. The DNA of the CDR3 is TGTGCCATCGGCGGTGGGGCAGGGAATCAGCCCCAGCATTTT.

This clone was detected once. The CDR3 DNA reads as TGCAGCGTCGCCACGGGGAGGGTGGCAGATACGCAGTATTTT. Encoded protein: CSVATGRVADTQYF. The V call is TRBV29-1, the J call TRBJ2-3, with 7 bases matching TRBD2. The CDR3 is 14 amino acids. The V segment lost 6 bases and the J segment 4 bases; nucleotides outside the gene matches: 10. Germline V gene lookup returns CDR1 SQVTM and CDR2 ANQGSEA.